This is a list of T cell receptor beta chains from one sample in a study of chemoradiotherapy in HPV16-positive cancers. Data came from immunoSEQ multiplex PCR; TCRdb stores just in-frame clones and leaves some out. Of a few thousand clones in the sample, 72% were seen once. The source material was tumor tissue, sampled from a patient who underwent chemoradiotherapy. The receptors come from a human donor with HPV-associated anogenital cancer. The conserved cysteine and the conserved F or W are not part of the CDR3 here. The D gene is left open where the match is weak.

len	v_gene	d_gene	CDR3aa
11	TRBV5-4	NA	ASSGQGLSEAF
13	TRBV9	NA	ASSVSFSERYGYT
11	TRBV6-6	NA	ASRTGVGSRLF
12	TRBV13	NA	ASSRAGGADTQY
14	TRBV7-9	TRBD2	ASSFLAGVTYNEQF
15	TRBV11-3	TRBD2	ASSPHPPGGLDNEQF
12	TRBV19	NA	ASGGGNGNQPQH
13	TRBV5-4	TRBD2	ASSLAGGRADEQY
11	TRBV5-6	NA	ASSFSVTGELF
11	TRBV19	NA	ASTRQGNTEAF